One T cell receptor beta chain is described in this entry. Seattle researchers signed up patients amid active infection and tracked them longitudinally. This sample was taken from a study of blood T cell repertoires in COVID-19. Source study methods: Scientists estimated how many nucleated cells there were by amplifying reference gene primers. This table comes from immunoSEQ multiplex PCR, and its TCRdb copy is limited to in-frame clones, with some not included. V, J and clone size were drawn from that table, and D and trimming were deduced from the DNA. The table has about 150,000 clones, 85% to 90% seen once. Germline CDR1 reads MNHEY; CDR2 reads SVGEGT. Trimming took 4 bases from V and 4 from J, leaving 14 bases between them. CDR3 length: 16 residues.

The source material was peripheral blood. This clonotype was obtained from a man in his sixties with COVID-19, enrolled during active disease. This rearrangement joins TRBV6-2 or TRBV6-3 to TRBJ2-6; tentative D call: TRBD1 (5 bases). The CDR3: CASSFRLGAGANVLTF. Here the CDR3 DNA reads TGTGCCAGCAGTTTTAGACTTGGGGCAGGGGCCAACGTCCTGACTTTC.